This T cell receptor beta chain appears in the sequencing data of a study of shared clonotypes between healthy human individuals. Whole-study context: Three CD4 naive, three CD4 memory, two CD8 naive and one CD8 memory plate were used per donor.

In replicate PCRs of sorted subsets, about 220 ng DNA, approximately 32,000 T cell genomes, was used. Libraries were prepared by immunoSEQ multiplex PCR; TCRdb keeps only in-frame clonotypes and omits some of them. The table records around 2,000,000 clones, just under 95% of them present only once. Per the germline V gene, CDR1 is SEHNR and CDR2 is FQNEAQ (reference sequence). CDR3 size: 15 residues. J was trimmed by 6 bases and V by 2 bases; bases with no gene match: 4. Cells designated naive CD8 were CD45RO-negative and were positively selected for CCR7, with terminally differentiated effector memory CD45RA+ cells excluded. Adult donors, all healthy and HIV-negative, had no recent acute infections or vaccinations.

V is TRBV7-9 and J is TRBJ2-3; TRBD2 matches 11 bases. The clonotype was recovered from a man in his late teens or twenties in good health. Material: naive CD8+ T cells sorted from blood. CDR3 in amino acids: CASSLTSGGWDTQYF. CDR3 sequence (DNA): TGTGCCAGCAGCTTAACTAGCGGGGGCTGGGATACGCAGTATTTT.